Described below is a single T cell receptor (beta chain) sequence and its context. Its antigen remains unknown. The CDR3 is 16 amino acids. CDR1 SQVTM and CDR2 ANQGSEA come from the germline V gene. V lost 8 bases, J lost 4 bases, and 23 bases lay in between. Using immunoSEQ multiplex PCR, the repertoire was profiled, and TCRdb retains in-frame clones only, with some absent. There are tens of thousands of clones in the sample; roughly 95% occur only once, and over 1.1% lies in the top ten. This entry is derived from a study of T cells in tuberculosis. Study-level information: In South Africa, adults with active tuberculosis were compared with IGRA-negative and latently infected IGRA-positive adolescents. Study findings and constraints: Selection depended on which cryopreserved specimens were available. A GMM-specific repertoire classifier reached about 85% accuracy, AUROC more than 0.8.

The time point: new active TB diagnosis, blood taken before or within 7 days of starting treatment. Each clinical donor contributed on average roughly 100,000 T cells from unsorted cryopreserved PBMC. Here the sequenced sample was PBMCs, taken at tuberculosis diagnosis. The source is an adult with tuberculosis. The J gene is TRBJ1-4, the V gene TRBV29-1, with D maybe TRBD1 (5 bases). The CDR3: CSPCSPVGAFNEKLFF. DNA for the CDR3: TGCAGCCCCTGTAGCCCAGTAGGGGCCTTTAATGAAAAACTGTTTTTT.